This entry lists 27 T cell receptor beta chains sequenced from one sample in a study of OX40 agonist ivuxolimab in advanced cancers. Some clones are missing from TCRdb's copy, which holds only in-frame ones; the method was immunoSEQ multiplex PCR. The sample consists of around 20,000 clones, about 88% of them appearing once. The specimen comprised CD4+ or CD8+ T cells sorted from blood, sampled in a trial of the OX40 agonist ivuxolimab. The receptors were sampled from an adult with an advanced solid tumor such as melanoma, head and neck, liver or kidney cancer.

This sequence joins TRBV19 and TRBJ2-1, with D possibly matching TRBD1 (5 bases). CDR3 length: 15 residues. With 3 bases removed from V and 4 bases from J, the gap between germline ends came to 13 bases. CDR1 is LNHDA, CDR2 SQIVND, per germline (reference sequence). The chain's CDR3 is CASSIQSRVYNEQFF. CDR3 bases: TGTGCCAGTAGTATTCAATCCAGGGTTTACAATGAGCAGTTCTTC.

In DNA, the CDR3 is TGCGCCAGCAGCCTGGAGGGGACCGGGGGAAACACCATATATTTT. Encoded protein: CASSLEGTGGNTIYF. The chain uses TRBV5-1 and TRBJ1-3, with D possibly matching TRBD1 (5 bases). The ends were cut back, 4 bases at V and 4 bases at J, with 15 bases in the middle. This CDR3 comprises 15 residues. CDR1 is SGHRS, CDR2 YFSETQ, per germline.

Written as DNA, the CDR3 is TGTGCCAGCAGTTTAAGGTCAGTGAATCAGCCCCAGCATTTT. It yields the protein CASSLRSVNQPQHF. The chain recombines TRBV27 with TRBJ1-5; D uncertain. V was shortened by 2 bases and J by 4 bases, with 9 bases between the two germline ends. The V gene's germline CDR1 is MNHEY and CDR2 SMNVEV (reference sequence). There are 14 residues in the CDR3.

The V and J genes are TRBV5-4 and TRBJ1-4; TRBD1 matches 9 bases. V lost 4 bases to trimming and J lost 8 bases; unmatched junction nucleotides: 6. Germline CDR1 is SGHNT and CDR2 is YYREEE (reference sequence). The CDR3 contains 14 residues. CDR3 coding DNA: TGTGCCAGCAGCATACAGGGGGCTCGGGAAAAACTGTTTTTT. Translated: CASSIQGAREKLFF. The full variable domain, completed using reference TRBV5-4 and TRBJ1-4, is ETGVTQSPTHLIKTRGQQVTLRCSSQSGHNTVSWYQQALGQGPQFIFQYYREEENGRGNFPPRFSGLQFPNYSSELNVNALELDDSALYLCASSIQGAREKLFFGSGTQLSVL.

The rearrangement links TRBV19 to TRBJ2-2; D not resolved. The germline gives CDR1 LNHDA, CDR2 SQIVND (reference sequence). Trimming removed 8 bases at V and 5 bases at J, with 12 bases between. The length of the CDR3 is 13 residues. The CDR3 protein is CASQVFLTGELFF. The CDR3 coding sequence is TGTGCCAGTCAGGTCTTCCTTACCGGGGAGCTGTTTTTT.

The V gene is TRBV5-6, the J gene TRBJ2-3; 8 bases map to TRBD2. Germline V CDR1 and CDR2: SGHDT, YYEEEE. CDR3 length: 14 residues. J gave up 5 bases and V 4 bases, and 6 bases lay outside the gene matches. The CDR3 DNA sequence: TGTGCCAGCAGCCCGGGGGGGCCTAGAGATACGCAGTATTTT. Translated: CASSPGGPRDTQYF.

CDR3 bases: TGTGCCAGCAGCCAATATAGCGGGAGGGGGAACAATGAGCAGTTCTTC. Protein: CASSQYSGRGNNEQFF. The chain combines TRBV7-6 with TRBJ2-1, with 11 bases that match TRBD2. Trimming cost V 5 bases and J 5 bases; bases outside gene matches: 8. From germline, CDR1 is SGHVS and CDR2 FNYEAQ. The length of the CDR3 is 16 residues.

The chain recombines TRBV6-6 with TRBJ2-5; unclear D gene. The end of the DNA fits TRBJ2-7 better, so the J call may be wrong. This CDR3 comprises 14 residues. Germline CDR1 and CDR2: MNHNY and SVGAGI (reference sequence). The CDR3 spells CASSGTAYSYEQYF. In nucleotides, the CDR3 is TGTGCCAGCAGTGGAACAGCATATTCCTACGAGCAGTACTTC.

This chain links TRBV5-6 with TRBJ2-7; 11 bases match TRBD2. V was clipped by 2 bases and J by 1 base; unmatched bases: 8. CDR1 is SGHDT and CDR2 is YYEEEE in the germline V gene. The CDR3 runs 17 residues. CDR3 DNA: TGTGCCAGCAGCTTTTGGGGACTAGCGGAACCATCCTACGAGCAGTACTTC. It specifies CASSFWGLAEPSYEQYF.

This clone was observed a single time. The chain's CDR3 is CASSLGVPNEQFF. CDR3 sequence (DNA): TGTGCCAGCAGCTTAGGGGTACCCAATGAGCAGTTCTTC. The genes are TRBV7-7 and TRBJ2-1; D is uncertain. V gave up 1 base and J gave up 6 bases, with 7 bases separating them. The CDR3 spans 13 residues. The germline gives CDR1 SSHAT, CDR2 FNYEAQ (reference sequence).

The CDR3 loop reads CASSGSTGKGTEAFF. In DNA, the CDR3 is TGTGCCAGCAGTGGCTCGACAGGGAAGGGAACTGAAGCTTTCTTT. The chain joins TRBV2 to TRBJ1-1, with 7 bases identical to TRBD1. V lost 4 bases to trimming and J lost 5 bases; unmatched junction nucleotides: 10. This CDR3 contains 15 residues. CDR1 and CDR2 from the germline V gene are SNHLY and FYNNEI.

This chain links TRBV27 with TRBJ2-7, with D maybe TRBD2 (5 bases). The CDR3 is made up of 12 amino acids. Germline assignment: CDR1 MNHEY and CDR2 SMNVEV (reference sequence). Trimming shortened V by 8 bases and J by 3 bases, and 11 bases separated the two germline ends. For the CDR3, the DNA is TGTGCCAGCGGACTGCCTTACTACGAGCAGTACTTC. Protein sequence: CASGLPYYEQYF.

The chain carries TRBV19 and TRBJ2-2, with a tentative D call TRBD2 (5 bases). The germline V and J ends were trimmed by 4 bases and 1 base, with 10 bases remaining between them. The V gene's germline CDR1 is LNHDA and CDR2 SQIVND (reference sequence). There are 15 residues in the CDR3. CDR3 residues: CASSTRGRNTGELFF. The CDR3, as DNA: TGTGCCAGTAGTACCCGGGGTCGGAACACCGGGGAGCTGTTTTTT.

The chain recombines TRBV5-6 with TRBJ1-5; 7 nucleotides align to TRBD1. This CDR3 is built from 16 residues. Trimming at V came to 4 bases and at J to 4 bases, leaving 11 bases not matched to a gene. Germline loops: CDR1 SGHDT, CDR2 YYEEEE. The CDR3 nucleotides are TGTGCCAGCAGCACCCTGGACAGGTCCACGAATCAGCCCCAGCATTTT. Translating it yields CASSTLDRSTNQPQHF.

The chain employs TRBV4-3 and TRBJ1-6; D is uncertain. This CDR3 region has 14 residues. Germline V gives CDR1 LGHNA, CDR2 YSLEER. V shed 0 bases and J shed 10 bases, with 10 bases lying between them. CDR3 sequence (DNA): TGCGCCAGCAGCCAAGATATCGGGTGGTCACCCCTCCACTTT. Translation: CASSQDIGWSPLHF.

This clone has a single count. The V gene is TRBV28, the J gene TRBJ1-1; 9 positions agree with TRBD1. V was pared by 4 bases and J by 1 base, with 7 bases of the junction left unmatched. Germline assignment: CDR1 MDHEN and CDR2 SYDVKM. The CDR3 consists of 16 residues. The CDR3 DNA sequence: TGTGCCAGCAGTTCCCCTCCGGGACAGGGGAACACTGAAGCTTTCTTT. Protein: CASSSPPGQGNTEAFF. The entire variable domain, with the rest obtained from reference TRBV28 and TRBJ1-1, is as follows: DVKVTQSSRYLVKRTGEKVFLECVQDMDHENMFWYRQDPGLGLRLIYFSYDVKMKEKGDIPEGYSVSREKKERFSLILESASTNQTSMYLCASSSPPGQGNTEAFFGQGTRLTVV.

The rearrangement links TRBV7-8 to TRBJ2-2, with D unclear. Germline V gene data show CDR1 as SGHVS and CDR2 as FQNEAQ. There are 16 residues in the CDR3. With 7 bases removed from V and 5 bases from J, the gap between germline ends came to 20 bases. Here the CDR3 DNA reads TGTGCCAGCACCCCGACCGTATTTTCAGGAACCGGGGAGCTGTTTTTT. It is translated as CASTPTVFSGTGELFF.

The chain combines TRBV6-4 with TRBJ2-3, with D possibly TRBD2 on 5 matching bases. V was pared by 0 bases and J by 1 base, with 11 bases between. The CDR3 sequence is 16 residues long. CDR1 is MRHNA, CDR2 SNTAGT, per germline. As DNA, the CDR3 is TGTGCCAGCAGTGACTCAGGCGGAGGACGCACAGATACGCAGTATTTT. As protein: CASSDSGGGRTDTQYF.

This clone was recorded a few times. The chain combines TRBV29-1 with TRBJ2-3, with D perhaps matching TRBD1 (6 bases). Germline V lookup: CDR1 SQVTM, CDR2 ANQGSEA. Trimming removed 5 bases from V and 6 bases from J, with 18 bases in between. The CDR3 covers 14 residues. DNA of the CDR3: TGCAGCGTTTATGACAGGCGGCCGGTGGATACGCAGTATTTT. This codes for CSVYDRRPVDTQYF.

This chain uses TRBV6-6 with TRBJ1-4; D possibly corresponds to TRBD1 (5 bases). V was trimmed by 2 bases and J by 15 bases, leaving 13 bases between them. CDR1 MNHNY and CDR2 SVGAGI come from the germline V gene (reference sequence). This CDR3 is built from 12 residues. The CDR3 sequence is CASSYDDSRVFF. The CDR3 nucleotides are TGTGCCAGCAGTTACGATGACAGTCGAGTGTTTTTT.

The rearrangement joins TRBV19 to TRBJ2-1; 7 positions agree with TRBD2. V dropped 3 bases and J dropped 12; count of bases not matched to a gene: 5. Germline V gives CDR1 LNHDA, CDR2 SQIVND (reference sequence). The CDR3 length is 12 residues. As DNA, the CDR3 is TGTGCCAGTAGTATGGGGGGGTTCGGGCAGTTCTTC. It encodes CASSMGGFGQFF.

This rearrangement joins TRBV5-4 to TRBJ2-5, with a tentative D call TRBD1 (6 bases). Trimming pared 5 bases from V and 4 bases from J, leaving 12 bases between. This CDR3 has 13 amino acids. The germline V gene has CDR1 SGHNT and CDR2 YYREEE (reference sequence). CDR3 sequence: CASSTGFGETQYF. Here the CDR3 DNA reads TGTGCCAGCAGTACAGGGTTTGGAGAGACCCAGTACTTC. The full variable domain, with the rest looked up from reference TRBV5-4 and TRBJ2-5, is ETGVTQSPTHLIKTRGQQVTLRCSSQSGHNTVSWYQQALGQGPQFIFQYYREEENGRGNFPPRFSGLQFPNYSSELNVNALELDDSALYLCASSTGFGETQYFGPGTRLLVL.

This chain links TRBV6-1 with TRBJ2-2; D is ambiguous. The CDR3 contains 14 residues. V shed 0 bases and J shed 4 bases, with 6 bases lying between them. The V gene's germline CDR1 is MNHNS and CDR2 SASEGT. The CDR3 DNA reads TGTGCCAGCAGTGAAGCGAGAATCACCGGGGAGCTGTTTTTT. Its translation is CASSEARITGELFF.

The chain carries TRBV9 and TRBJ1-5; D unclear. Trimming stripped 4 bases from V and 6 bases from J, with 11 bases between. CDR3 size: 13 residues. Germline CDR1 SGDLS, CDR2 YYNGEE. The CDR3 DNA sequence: TGTGCCAGCAGCAGGGATGAGGGTCAGCCCCAGCATTTT. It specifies CASSRDEGQPQHF.

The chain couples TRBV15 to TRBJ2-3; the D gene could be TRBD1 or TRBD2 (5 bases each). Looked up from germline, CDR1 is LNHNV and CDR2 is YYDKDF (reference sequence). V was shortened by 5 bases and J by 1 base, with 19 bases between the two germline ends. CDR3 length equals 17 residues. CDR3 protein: CATSGTAWDGRTDTQYF. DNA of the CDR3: TGTGCCACCAGCGGGACCGCCTGGGACGGCCGCACAGATACGCAGTATTTT.

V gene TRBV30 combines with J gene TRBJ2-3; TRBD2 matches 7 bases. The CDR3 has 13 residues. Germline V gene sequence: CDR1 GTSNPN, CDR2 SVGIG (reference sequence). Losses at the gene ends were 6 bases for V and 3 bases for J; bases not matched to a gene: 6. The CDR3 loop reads CACLRGRTDTQYF. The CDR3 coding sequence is TGTGCCTGCCTGCGGGGGAGGACAGATACGCAGTATTTT.

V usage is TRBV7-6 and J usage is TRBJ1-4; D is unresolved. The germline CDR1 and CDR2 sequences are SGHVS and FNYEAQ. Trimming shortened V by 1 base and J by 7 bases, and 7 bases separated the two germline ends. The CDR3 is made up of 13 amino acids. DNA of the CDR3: TGTGCCAGCAGCTTAGAGCGGCGTGAAAAACTGTTTTTT. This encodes CASSLERREKLFF.